The source of this T cell receptor beta chain is a study of OX40 agonist ivuxolimab in advanced cancers. Study results and caveats: Part of the nonresponder group also had normalized T-cell clonal expansion that was low.

Germline loops: CDR1 LNHDA, CDR2 SQIVND (reference sequence). CDR3 length: 14 amino acids. Using immunoSEQ multiplex PCR, the repertoire was profiled, and TCRdb retains in-frame clones only, with some absent. Altogether some 85,000 clones are present, about 91% being singletons, with the ten largest covering 2.3%. Remarks on this clone: The antigen remains unidentified. The junction shows a germline mismatch at one end, possibly a read error.

This chain joins TRBV19 and TRBJ1-2; D is possibly TRBD1 (5 bases). This TCR was recovered from an adult with an advanced solid tumor such as melanoma, head and neck, liver or kidney cancer. Sequenced material: CD4+ or CD8+ T cells sorted from blood, taken in a trial of the OX40 agonist ivuxolimab. The CDR3 DNA follows: TGTGCCAGTAGTATTAAGACAGCTAAGTATGGCTACACCTTC. This encodes CASSIKTAKYGYTF.